Listed below are T cell receptor beta chains from one sample, sequenced in a study of blood T cells in healthy people across ages. MiXCR, applied by TCRdb to the 5' RACE reads, yields one record per CDR3 protein. Here the sample spans more than 750,000 distinct CDR3 sequences, about 27% being singletons. This sample also appeared in a second study, on T cells of mothers and their children.

Material: blood. These receptors came from a middle-aged woman in good health. The CDR3 runs from the conserved cysteine through the conserved F or W. The order of the fields is CDR3 length, V gene, J gene, CDR3 protein.

15	TRBV28	TRBJ2-1	CASSLGTSRSNEQFF
16	TRBV20-1	TRBJ2-5	CSARDLYRGAGETQYF
14	TRBV7-2	TRBJ2-7	CASSLAGGSYEQYF
18	TRBV4-2	TRBJ2-3	CASSQDSLAGGRVDTQYF
14	TRBV7-9	TRBJ2-7	CASSNGLAVYEQYF
16	TRBV28	TRBJ2-7	CASSTPRGTSSYEQYF
15	TRBV15	TRBJ2-4	CASSRGTVLMDIQYF
13	TRBV9	TRBJ1-2	CASSDPRGYGYTF
10	TRBV20-1	TRBJ1-1	CSAVSSEAFF
19	TRBV4-3	TRBJ2-1	CASSQGDAWYRAASGEQFF
14	TRBV27	TRBJ1-5	CASSFTGAAQPQHF
15	TRBV7-2	TRBJ2-6	CASSERTAGANVLTF
16	TRBV28	TRBJ1-2	CASSALPWAPNYGYTF
15	TRBV5-4	TRBJ2-7	CASSVVGRVTYEQYF
13	TRBV6-1	TRBJ2-7	CASSESHSYEQYF
12	TRBV3-1	TRBJ2-1	CASSSGPNEQFF
14	TRBV28	TRBJ2-3	CASSPLGITDTQYF
18	TRBV4-2	TRBJ1-4	CASSQSLGRGAGNEKLFF
16	TRBV4-3	TRBJ2-3	CASSQVGGASTGTQYF
16	TRBV4-2	TRBJ2-7	CANSQDGGGPYNEQYF
13	TRBV7-2	TRBJ1-4	CASSSGSNEKLFF
17	TRBV9	TRBJ1-2	CASSVGPPGQGNYGYTF
15	TRBV27	TRBJ2-7	CASSLGVPYYYEQYF
16	TRBV20-1	TRBJ1-4	CSARDRRTPTNEKLFF
11	TRBV27	TRBJ1-5	CASGYNQPQHF
14	TRBV12-3/TRBV12-4	TRBJ2-7	CASSPGWTSYEQYF
13	TRBV6-6	TRBJ2-1	CASSYQSRNEQFF
12	TRBV29-1	TRBJ1-1	CSVGRGRTEAFF
16	TRBV12-3/TRBV12-4	TRBJ2-3	CASSTSGGWNTDTQYF
12	TRBV5-1	TRBJ2-5	CASSRLAEEQYF
12	TRBV20-1	TRBJ2-1	CSARRGHNEQFF
13	TRBV18	TRBJ1-3	CASSRSGRNTIYF
17	TRBV5-5	TRBJ2-3	CASSLASGGGNTDTQYF
14	TRBV20-1	TRBJ2-3	CSARDLASADTQYF
16	TRBV7-6	TRBJ2-2	CASSLVAGTDTGELFF
18	TRBV3-1	NA	CASSQKKAPRDTSYEQYF
14	TRBV5-1	TRBJ2-5	CASSTQGNQETQYF